This T cell receptor beta chain was sequenced in a study of identical twins. General study findings and limits: Abundant beta clonotypes from cord blood bore fewer insertions; memory repertoires lacked this pattern.

From germline, CDR1 is SGHRS and CDR2 YFSETQ. The CDR3 has 15 residues. V was pared by 7 bases and J by 2 bases, with 7 bases of the junction left unmatched. TCRdb fed the 5' RACE reads into MiXCR, producing one record per CDR3 protein. The sample contains 540,000 or so distinct CDR3 sequences, around 20% of which appear only once. Details on this clonotype: What it binds is not known.

Separately, the same data were catalogued under a study of yellow fever vaccine responses in identical twins.

The clonotype originates from a woman aged 18-35 years in good health. The sequenced sample was CD4+ T cells sorted from blood. The chain employs TRBV5-1 and TRBJ2-3; TRBD2 aligns across 10 bases. CDR3 DNA sequence: TGCGCCAGCGGGCCTCTAGCGGGAGCCACAGATACGCAGTATTTT. As protein: CASGPLAGATDTQYF.